Each of the 4 T cell receptor beta chains below was sequenced from the same sample in a study of T cells in Graves' hyperthyroidism and ophthalmopathy. Using RNA transcripts as the source, TCR beta CDR3 regions were amplified. Researchers ran a first-round RT-PCR on the TCR CDR3 using the HTBI primer set. TCRdb recomputed calls from the multiplex PCR reads with MiXCR, one row per CDR3 protein. Of roughly 740,000 distinct CDR3 sequences in the sample, 15% to 20% are singletons; the top ten hold about 8.4%. Material for sequencing was blood. The source of these receptors is a man aged 18 to 30 with Graves' hyperthyroidism.

This chain uses TRBV6-6 with TRBJ2-1; 7 bases align to TRBD1. The junction had 7 bases not matched to a gene; V was cut back by 2 bases and J by 0 bases. CDR3 length: 17 amino acids. Germline CDR1 and CDR2: MNHNY and SVGAGI (reference sequence). CDR3 coding DNA: TGTGCCAGCAGTTACGCAGGGGGTCCCAGCTCCTACAATGAGCAGTTCTTC. This gives the protein CASSYAGGPSSYNEQFF.

This clonotype was seen a handful of times. The J gene is TRBJ2-7, the V gene TRBV4-1; 9 nucleotides line up with TRBD1. From germline, CDR1 is MGHRA and CDR2 YSYEKL. V shed 1 base and J 3 bases; nucleotides not matched to a gene: 4. The CDR3 has 15 amino acids. The CDR3 region has the DNA TGCGCCAGCAGCCAAGCCCTGACAGGGGGCTACGAGCAGTACTTC. Translation gives CASSQALTGGYEQYF.

The chain combines TRBV7-3 with TRBJ2-2; D may match TRBD1 or TRBD2 (6 bases each). Germline CDR1 SGHTA, CDR2 FQGTGA. V was trimmed by 5 bases and J by 5 bases, leaving 12 bases between them. This CDR3 region has 14 residues. The CDR3 nucleotides read TGTGCCAGCAGCCGAGGGGGGAGTACCGGGGAGCTGTTTTTT. Its translation is CASSRGGSTGELFF. The full variable domain, its missing parts supplied by reference TRBV7-3 and TRBJ2-2, is GAGVSQTPSNKVTEKGKYVELRCDPISGHTALYWYRQSLGQGPEFLIYFQGTGAADDSGLPNDRFFAVRPEGSVSTLKIQRTERGDSAVYLCASSRGGSTGELFFGEGSRLTVL.

This clonotype appeared a few times. The V call is TRBV11-2, the J call TRBJ2-7; TRBD2 aligns across 7 bases. J lost 3 bases, V lost 4 bases, and 3 bases had no gene match. The germline V gene has CDR1 SGHAT and CDR2 FQNNGV. The length of the CDR3 is 13 residues. The chain's CDR3 is CASSYGRDYEQYF. As DNA, the CDR3 is TGTGCCAGCAGCTATGGGAGGGACTACGAGCAGTACTTC.